Presented here are 29 T cell receptor beta chains from one specimen sequenced in a study of T cells after yellow fever vaccination (dated by TCRdb to the late 2010s). The sample's treatment or condition label, in plain terms: live attenuated yellow fever vaccine strain. Receptor libraries were prepared by 5' RACE. Sequencer: Illumina HiSeq 2500. Clones were called with MiXCR by TCRdb after fastp trimmed the public reads at Q25, and only in-frame beta chains were retained. Merged by CDR3 protein, the rows form single entries marked with the most common genes and DNA. The sample table records about 630,000 distinct CDR3 sequences; 12% of these occur just once. The ten largest clones add up to about 15% of the sample. Sequencing used PBMCs, obtained on the day of the yellow fever booster vaccination. These TCRs come from a man aged 25 to 45 who received the YFV17D yellow fever vaccine.

This clonotype has just a few counts. The gene calls are TRBV19 and TRBJ2-2, with a possible D match to TRBD2 (6 bases). There are 15 residues in the CDR3. With 8 bases removed from V and 4 bases from J, the gap between germline ends came to 17 bases. Germline lookup yields CDR1 LNHDA and CDR2 SQIVND (reference sequence). CDR3 nucleotide sequence: TGTGCCAGTCGAACCGGGACTCCTGGCACCGGGGAGCTGTTTTTT. Translation: CASRTGTPGTGELFF.

CDR3 nucleotide sequence: TGCAGTGCTAGAGACCTAGAGCCCGCGCCCCAGCATTTT. It is translated as CSARDLEPAPQHF. J is TRBJ1-5 and V is TRBV20-1; the D is unclear. V lost 0 bases, J lost 9 bases, and 12 bases lay in between. This CDR3 is 13 amino acids long. The germline V gene has CDR1 DFQATT and CDR2 SNEGSKA (reference sequence).

This clonotype was detected only a few times. The chain carries TRBV29-1 and TRBJ2-7; 9 nucleotides agree with TRBD1. This CDR3 is built from 16 residues. V lost 1 base, J lost 3 bases, and 10 bases stayed unmatched. Looked up from germline, CDR1 is SQVTM and CDR2 is ANQGSEA. The CDR3 sequence: CSVEVAPDRGLYEQYF. The DNA for the CDR3 is TGCAGCGTTGAAGTGGCCCCGGACAGGGGCCTCTACGAGCAGTACTTC.

This clonotype was counted only a few times. The chain uses TRBV5-8 and TRBJ2-5; TRBD1 aligns across 8 bases. This CDR3 spans 15 amino acids. The V gene end was trimmed by 4 bases and the J gene end by 1 base; junction bases not matched to a gene: 6. Germline V gives CDR1 SGHTS, CDR2 YDEGEE. CDR3 protein: CASSPGTGSQETQYF. As DNA, the CDR3 is TGTGCCAGCAGCCCTGGGACAGGCAGCCAAGAGACCCAGTACTTC.

V and J are TRBV20-1 and TRBJ2-2, with D tentatively TRBD2 (5 bases). Germline lookup yields CDR1 DFQATT and CDR2 SNEGSKA (reference sequence). This CDR3 is built from 13 residues. The V end was cut by 0 bases, the J end by 7 bases, with 9 bases between. This CDR3 reads CSARDRTFGELFF. CDR3 coding DNA: TGCAGTGCTAGAGATCGGACTTTCGGGGAGCTGTTTTTT.

The V and J genes are TRBV20-1 and TRBJ2-3; TRBD2 matches 9 bases. V lost 0 bases to trimming and J lost 3 bases; unmatched junction nucleotides: 4. This CDR3 spans 15 amino acids. Looked up from germline, CDR1 is DFQATT and CDR2 is SNEGSKA (reference sequence). In nucleotides, the CDR3 is TGCAGTGCTAGAGATCGCGCGGGAGGGACAGATACGCAGTATTTT. Amino acid sequence: CSARDRAGGTDTQYF.

The V gene is TRBV6-2 or TRBV6-3, the J gene TRBJ2-2; D ambiguous. Germline V gene lookup returns CDR1 MNHEY and CDR2 SVGEGT. V was cut by 4 bases and J by 7 bases, with 10 bases left in between. The CDR3 extends over 13 amino acids. The CDR3 spells CASSWLGIGELFF. CDR3 DNA: TGTGCCAGCAGTTGGTTGGGTATCGGGGAGCTGTTTTTT.

This clonotype occurred a few times. The chain recombines TRBV20-1 with TRBJ2-3; 9 bases fit TRBD2. CDR1 is DFQATT, CDR2 SNEGSKA, per germline (reference sequence). CDR3 length: 15 amino acids. After removal of 3 bases from V and 2 bases from J, the junction contained 6 bases not matched to a gene. CDR3 sequence (DNA): TGCAGTGCTAGGGGACTAGCTGAACCCACAGATACGCAGTATTTT. Translation: CSARGLAEPTDTQYF.

This clonotype occurred a few times. The CDR3 loop is CASTPGGRGLREKLFF. CDR3 bases: TGTGCCAGCACCCCTGGGGGGAGGGGACTACGTGAAAAACTGTTTTTT. The chain uses TRBV7-2 and TRBJ1-4; tentatively, D is TRBD1 (5 bases). V lost 7 bases, J lost 7 bases, and 22 bases lay in between. The CDR3 is made up of 16 amino acids. From germline, CDR1 is SGHTA and CDR2 FQGNSA.

This clonotype was detected many times. The chain carries TRBV7-2 and TRBJ2-3; 10 nucleotides match TRBD1. V lost 2 bases to trimming and J lost 2 bases; unmatched junction nucleotides: 4. CDR1 and CDR2 (germline): SGHTA, FQGNSA. The CDR3 runs 16 residues. Here the CDR3 reads CASSLRQGAYTDTQYF. The CDR3 DNA reads as TGTGCCAGCAGCTTAAGACAGGGGGCGTACACAGATACGCAGTATTTT.

This clonotype turned up a few times. The chain carries TRBV5-6 and TRBJ2-1; 7 bases are shared with TRBD2. V lost 4 bases and J lost 2; bases outside the gene matches: 6. CDR1 is SGHDT, CDR2 YYEEEE, per germline. The CDR3 contains 15 residues. The DNA for the CDR3 is TGTGCCAGCAGCCCTACTAGCGTCGCCTACAATGAGCAGTTCTTC. It encodes CASSPTSVAYNEQFF.

V is TRBV28 and J is TRBJ2-1; no reliable D call. The CDR3 has 14 amino acids. V was clipped by 8 bases and J by 4 bases, with 15 bases between them. Germline CDR1 is MDHEN and CDR2 is SYDVKM. As DNA, the CDR3 is TGTGCCAGCCGCGGTACGGGCCTATACAATGAGCAGTTCTTC. It specifies CASRGTGLYNEQFF.

V is TRBV6-5 and J is TRBJ2-7, with TRBD2 identical over 8 bases. V lost 4 bases, J lost 2 bases, and 10 bases stayed unmatched. The CDR3 consists of 16 residues. CDR1 is MNHEY, CDR2 SVGAGI, per germline. The DNA for the CDR3 is TGTGCCAGCAGTTCCTCGTTTGCGGGAGGAGCCTACGAGCAGTACTTC. Protein: CASSSSFAGGAYEQYF.

In this sample, this clonotype turned up a few times. The chain carries TRBV5-1 and TRBJ1-1; D call uncertain. Per the germline V gene, CDR1 is SGHRS and CDR2 is YFSETQ. V was trimmed by 0 bases and J by 0 bases, leaving 9 bases between them. The CDR3 sequence is 15 residues long. CDR3 nucleotides: TGCGCCAGCAGCTTGGACACGGGAATGAACACTGAAGCTTTCTTT. It encodes CASSLDTGMNTEAFF. Based on the CDR3 plus reference TRBV5-1 and TRBJ1-1, the full variable domain is KAGVTQTPRYLIKTRGQQVTLSCSPISGHRSVSWYQQTPGQGLQFLFEYFSETQRNKGNFPGRFSGRQFSNSRSEMNVSTLELGDSALYLCASSLDTGMNTEAFFGQGTRLTVV.

This rearrangement joins TRBV12-3 or TRBV12-4 to TRBJ2-5, with 8 bases identical to TRBD1. The CDR3 runs 14 residues. The ends lost 7 bases at V and 4 bases at J; junction bases unmatched: 8. Here the CDR3 reads CASNPGTGGETQYF. The CDR3 nucleotides are TGTGCCAGCAACCCAGGGACAGGAGGAGAGACCCAGTACTTC.

CDR3 nucleotide sequence: TGTGCCAGCAGTCTTTCTAGCGGGAGTATCGCAGATACGCAGTATTTT. This encodes CASSLSSGSIADTQYF. The J gene is TRBJ2-3, the V gene TRBV27, with 10 positions matching TRBD2. This CDR3 has 16 residues. The V gene's germline CDR1 is MNHEY and CDR2 SMNVEV (reference sequence). V lost 5 bases and J lost 4; bases outside the gene matches: 9.

The rearrangement joins TRBV5-5 to TRBJ2-3; TRBD2 agrees at 7 bases. Germline V gene data show CDR1 as SGHKS and CDR2 as YYEKEE (reference sequence). The trim removed 2 bases at V and 5 bases at J, leaving 11 bases unmatched. There are 16 residues in the CDR3. The CDR3 DNA reads TGTGCCAGCAGCTTTCTATATAGCGGGTTTATAGATACGCAGTATTTT. Protein product: CASSFLYSGFIDTQYF.

This chain joins TRBV7-2 and TRBJ1-1, with D unresolved. Per the germline V gene, CDR1 is SGHTA and CDR2 is FQGNSA. This CDR3 is 12 amino acids long. V gave up 10 bases and J gave up 4 bases, with 13 bases separating them. In nucleotides, the CDR3 is TGTGCCACTAGGACTTTTCCCACTGAAGCTTTCTTT. Protein: CATRTFPTEAFF.

Ten or more counts support this clonotype. This chain connects TRBV5-5 to TRBJ1-2; D gene uncertain. The V gene lost 0 bases and the J gene lost 2 bases, with 8 bases spanning the gap. The CDR3 runs 14 residues. Per germline, CDR1 SGHKS and CDR2 YYEKEE (reference sequence). The CDR3 DNA is TGTGCCAGCAGCTTGGCCCCCGGCAACTATGGCTACACCTTC. Translated, it gives CASSLAPGNYGYTF.

This clonotype appeared a few times. The chain joins TRBV20-1 to TRBJ2-6, with unresolved D. The CDR3 has 17 amino acids. Per germline, CDR1 DFQATT and CDR2 SNEGSKA (reference sequence). With 0 bases removed from V and 0 bases from J, the gap between germline ends came to 12 bases. The CDR3 region is CSARDPARTSGANVLTF. Here the CDR3 DNA reads TGCAGTGCTAGAGATCCCGCCAGGACCTCTGGGGCCAACGTCCTGACTTTC.

The chain carries TRBV7-2 and TRBJ1-1, with D perhaps matching TRBD1 (5 bases). This CDR3 is built from 14 residues. V was shortened by 3 bases and J by 1 base, with 9 bases between the two germline ends. Germline V gene data show CDR1 as SGHTA and CDR2 as FQGNSA. The CDR3 here is CASSFHGGNTEAFF. The CDR3 DNA reads TGTGCCAGCAGCTTTCATGGGGGGAACACTGAAGCTTTCTTT.

This clonotype was recorded a few times. The rearrangement uses TRBV28 and TRBJ1-2; no firm D call. Germline V lookup: CDR1 MDHEN, CDR2 SYDVKM. Deletions cut 2 bases from V and 2 bases from J, with 9 bases between. This CDR3 is built from 14 residues. CDR3 region: CASSLLGVNYGYTF. CDR3 DNA sequence: TGTGCCAGCAGTTTACTCGGAGTAAACTATGGCTACACCTTC.

V is TRBV2 and J is TRBJ2-5, with 9 bases fitting TRBD1. The CDR3 sequence is 13 residues long. Trimming cost V 4 bases and J 4 bases; bases outside gene matches: 1. CDR1 is SNHLY, CDR2 FYNNEI, per germline. The CDR3, as DNA: TGTGCCAGCAGTGCGGACAGGGGAGAGACCCAGTACTTC. Translating gives CASSADRGETQYF.

This clonotype was found many times. The chain's CDR3 is CASSPPLGEQFF. CDR3 nucleotide sequence: TGTGCCAGCAGTCCCCCCCTAGGGGAGCAGTTCTTC. V gene TRBV6-5 combines with J gene TRBJ2-1; no clear D. In germline, CDR1 is MNHEY, CDR2 SVGAGI. Trimming took 5 bases from V and 10 from J, leaving 12 bases between them. This CDR3 region has 12 residues.

This clonotype showed up just a few times. The chain joins TRBV24-1 to TRBJ2-1; 9 nucleotides agree with TRBD1. Trimming took 2 bases from V and 6 from J; bases not matched to a gene: 7. The CDR3 sequence is 16 residues long. CDR1 and CDR2 from the germline V gene are KGHDR and SFDVKD. Here the CDR3 reads CATSDSGTGHVNEQFF. The CDR3 bases are TGTGCCACCAGTGATTCCGGGACAGGGCATGTCAATGAGCAGTTCTTC.

This chain uses TRBV7-2 with TRBJ1-3; D unresolved. Germline CDR1 reads SGHTA; CDR2 reads FQGNSA. V gave up 1 base and J gave up 0 bases, with 10 bases separating them. CDR3 size: 16 residues. The CDR3 is CASSLVSVSSGNTIYF. The DNA for the CDR3 is TGTGCCAGCAGCTTAGTATCAGTCAGCTCTGGAAACACCATATATTTT.

This clonotype came up a few times. This chain uses TRBV6-1 with TRBJ2-7; 7 bases fit TRBD1. This CDR3 comprises 14 residues. CDR1 is MNHNS, CDR2 SASEGT, per germline. The junction had 10 bases not matched to a gene; V was cut back by 8 bases and J by 3 bases. The chain's CDR3 is CASLPRWDSYEQYF. In DNA, the CDR3 is TGTGCCAGCCTCCCTAGGTGGGACAGCTACGAGCAGTACTTC.

The table lists this clonotype with a few counts. This chain links TRBV29-1 with TRBJ2-7; D not resolved. V lost 3 bases to trimming and J lost 6 bases, with 12 bases between them. The CDR3 has 12 residues. Per the germline V gene, CDR1 is SQVTM and CDR2 is ANQGSEA. CDR3 coding DNA: TGCAGCGTTGATGATCGTGGGTCCGAGCAGTACTTC. This sequence encodes CSVDDRGSEQYF.

This clonotype was observed a handful of times. The V call is TRBV7-2, the J call TRBJ2-1; D is unclear. V lost 0 bases, J lost 4 bases, and 7 bases lay in between. CDR1 and CDR2 from the germline V gene are SGHTA and FQGNSA. This CDR3 spans 14 amino acids. This CDR3 is CASSLAPIYNEQFF. CDR3 in DNA: TGTGCCAGCAGCTTAGCCCCCATATACAATGAGCAGTTCTTC.